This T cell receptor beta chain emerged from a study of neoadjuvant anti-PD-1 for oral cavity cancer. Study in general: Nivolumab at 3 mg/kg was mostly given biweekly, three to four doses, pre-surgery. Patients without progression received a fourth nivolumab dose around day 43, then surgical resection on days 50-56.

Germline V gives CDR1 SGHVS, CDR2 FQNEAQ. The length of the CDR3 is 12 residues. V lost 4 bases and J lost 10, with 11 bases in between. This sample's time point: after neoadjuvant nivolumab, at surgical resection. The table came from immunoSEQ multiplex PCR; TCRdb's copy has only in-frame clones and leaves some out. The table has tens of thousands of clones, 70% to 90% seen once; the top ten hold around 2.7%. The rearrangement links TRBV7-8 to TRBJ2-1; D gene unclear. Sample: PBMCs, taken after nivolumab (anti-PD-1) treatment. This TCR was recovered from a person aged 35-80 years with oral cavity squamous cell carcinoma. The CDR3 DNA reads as TGTGCCAGCAGCTCCCGGTCGTCGGAGCAGTTCTTC. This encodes CASSSRSSEQFF.